These 30 T cell receptor beta chains share one sample of origin, sequenced in a study of CD4 T cells in relation to SARS-CoV-2 and coronaviruses. Data came from immunoSEQ multiplex PCR; TCRdb stores just in-frame clones and leaves some out. The sample records about 36,000 clones, over 75% being singletons. These receptors have no known antigen. The sample consisted of memory CD4+ T cells from PBMCs, cultured in vitro. The source is an adult with COVID-19.

In DNA form, the CDR3 reads TGTGCCAGCGTCGAGGGAGCATTTTACGAGCAGTACTTC. It translates to CASVEGAFYEQYF. The chain recombines TRBV28 with TRBJ2-7; TRBD2 might be the D (5 bases). V was pared by 8 bases and J by 4 bases, with 15 bases between. The CDR3 has 13 residues. The germline gives CDR1 MDHEN, CDR2 SYDVKM.

This clone occurred once. This rearrangement joins TRBV3-1 (or the pseudogene TRBV3-2) to TRBJ2-1; D may be TRBD1 or TRBD2 (5 bases each). The CDR3 sequence is 15 residues long. From germline, CDR1 is LGHDT and CDR2 YNNKEL (reference sequence). The V end lost 5 bases, the J end lost 2 bases, and 13 bases lay between the germline ends. The CDR3 here is CASSSLGTAYNEQFF. The CDR3 region has the DNA TGTGCCAGCAGCTCACTCGGGACGGCCTACAATGAGCAGTTCTTC.

V gene TRBV10-1 combines with J gene TRBJ1-3; D is undetermined. The CDR3 covers 11 residues. In germline, CDR1 is WNHNN, CDR2 SYGVQD (reference sequence). Trimming cost V 10 bases and J 2 bases, with 6 bases left between them. CDR3 nucleotide sequence: TGCGCCACCCAAGCTGGAAACACCATATATTTT. Its protein is CATQAGNTIYF.

The chain combines TRBV28 with TRBJ1-5, with 9 positions matching TRBD1. Losses at the gene ends were 5 bases for V and 6 bases for J; bases not matched to a gene: 17. Looked up from germline, CDR1 is MDHEN and CDR2 is SYDVKM. The length of the CDR3 is 18 residues. The CDR3: CASSRHPRPGQGRQPQHF. The CDR3 DNA reads TGTGCCAGCAGTCGCCACCCAAGACCGGGACAGGGTCGTCAGCCCCAGCATTTT.

As to this clone: One junction end disagrees with the germline gene, perhaps due to a read error. The rearrangement links TRBV19 to TRBJ2-7; D tentatively fits TRBD1 or TRBD2 (6 bases each). This CDR3 has 13 residues. CDR1 and CDR2 (germline): LNHDA, SQIVND (reference sequence). CDR3 region: CASSVDRRGEQYF. CDR3 in DNA: TGTGCCAGTAGTGTAGACAGGAGGGGCGAGCAGTACTTC.

The V gene is TRBV5-1, the J gene TRBJ2-1, with 12 bases aligning to TRBD2. V shed 4 bases and J 6 bases; nucleotides not matched to a gene: 8. This CDR3 has 16 amino acids. In germline, CDR1 is SGHRS, CDR2 YFSETQ. CDR3 DNA: TGCGCCAGCAGCCCCCCACTAGCGGGAGGAGTCAATGAGCAGTTCTTC. Translated, it gives CASSPPLAGGVNEQFF.

The chain employs TRBV19 and TRBJ2-2; no firm D call. Germline V gene sequence: CDR1 LNHDA, CDR2 SQIVND (reference sequence). V lost 7 bases, J lost 0 bases, and 9 bases lay in between. This CDR3 region has 14 residues. Here the CDR3 reads CASISYANTGELFF. CDR3 DNA: TGTGCCAGTATCAGCTACGCGAACACCGGGGAGCTGTTTTTT. The whole variable domain, remainder taken from reference TRBV19 and TRBJ2-2, is DGGITQSPKYLFRKEGQNVTLSCEQNLNHDAMYWYRQDPGQGLRLIYYSQIVNDFQKGDIAEGYSVSREKKESFPLTVTSAQKNPTAFYLCASISYANTGELFFGEGSRLTVL.

J is TRBJ1-5 and V is TRBV28; D remains unclear. From germline, CDR1 is MDHEN and CDR2 SYDVKM. V was clipped by 5 bases and J by 1 base, with 15 bases between them. The CDR3 has 16 residues. The CDR3 is CASSLRVLESNQPQHF. The CDR3 DNA is TGTGCCAGCAGTCTACGTGTCCTTGAGAGCAATCAGCCCCAGCATTTT.

This clone was found once. The chain employs TRBV5-6 and TRBJ2-1; 12 nucleotides agree with TRBD2. Looked up from germline, CDR1 is SGHDT and CDR2 is YYEEEE. The trim removed 0 bases at V and 12 bases at J, leaving 13 bases unmatched. The CDR3 length is 17 residues. CDR3 DNA: TGTGCCAGCAGCTTGGGGCTAGCGGGAGGGCCTTTTCTCGGGCAGTTCTTC. It codes for CASSLGLAGGPFLGQFF.

The chain's CDR3 is CASRSSEDSPLHF. DNA for the CDR3: TGTGCCAGCAGATCCTCCGAAGATTCACCCCTCCACTTT. The chain employs TRBV28 and TRBJ1-6; no clear D. CDR1 MDHEN and CDR2 SYDVKM come from the germline V gene. V gave up 6 bases and J gave up 8 bases, with 11 bases separating them. There are 13 residues in the CDR3.

This sequence joins TRBV7-3 and TRBJ2-1, with 9 bases identical to TRBD2. The junction had 11 bases not matched to a gene; V was cut back by 4 bases and J by 10 bases. The germline V gene has CDR1 SGHTA and CDR2 FQGTGA. CDR3 length: 15 amino acids. The CDR3 nucleotides read TGTGCCAGCAGCTCGACGGGACTAGCAGCCAGGGAGCAGTTCTTC. Translating gives CASSSTGLAAREQFF.

The chain joins TRBV5-1 to TRBJ2-5; TRBD1 or TRBD2 may be the D gene (5 bases each). The V gene's germline CDR1 is SGHRS and CDR2 YFSETQ. This CDR3 spans 15 amino acids. Trimming left V 0 bases short and J 5 bases short, with 14 bases between. As DNA, the CDR3 is TGCGCCAGCAGCTTGGGGGGGAGTAAAAGCGAGACCCAGTACTTC. It is translated as CASSLGGSKSETQYF.

This clone was counted once. The V call is TRBV19, the J call TRBJ2-3; TRBD1 might be the D (5 bases). The V end was cut by 5 bases, the J end by 5 bases, with 17 bases between. The CDR3 contains 15 residues. The germline gives CDR1 LNHDA, CDR2 SQIVND (reference sequence). The CDR3: CASSHPPGSRDTQYF. DNA for the CDR3: TGTGCCAGTAGTCACCCCCCAGGGTCCAGAGATACGCAGTATTTT.

The V and J genes are TRBV28 and TRBJ2-3, with 12 nucleotides matching TRBD2. The CDR3 is made up of 14 amino acids. J lost 4 bases, V lost 6 bases, and 2 bases had no gene match. Germline V gene sequence: CDR1 MDHEN, CDR2 SYDVKM. Here the CDR3 reads CASRLAGGSDTQYF. Here the CDR3 DNA reads TGTGCCAGCAGACTAGCGGGAGGATCAGATACGCAGTATTTT.

The chain is built from TRBV4-1 and TRBJ1-2; perhaps TRBD1 as D (6 bases). V lost 1 base and J lost 2, with 17 bases in between. CDR1 and CDR2 (germline): MGHRA, YSYEKL. This CDR3 is 17 amino acids long. CDR3 residues: CASSQALPRGTNYGYTF. The CDR3 bases are TGCGCCAGCAGCCAAGCCCTCCCCAGGGGCACCAACTATGGCTACACCTTC.

The chain uses TRBV7-3 and TRBJ2-1, with a tentative D call TRBD2 (5 bases). The germline V and J ends were trimmed by 4 bases and 6 bases, with 16 bases remaining between them. The CDR3 is made up of 15 amino acids. Looked up from germline, CDR1 is SGHTA and CDR2 is FQGTGA. CDR3 region: CASSSDRAGGNEQFF. In nucleotides, the CDR3 is TGTGCCAGCAGCTCAGACCGGGCCGGAGGCAATGAGCAGTTCTTC. The variable domain in full, completed from reference TRBV7-3 and TRBJ2-1, reads GAGVSQTPSNKVTEKGKYVELRCDPISGHTALYWYRQSLGQGPEFLIYFQGTGAADDSGLPNDRFFAVRPEGSVSTLKIQRTERGDSAVYLCASSSDRAGGNEQFFGPGTRLTVL.

This clone has only a few counts. The chain links TRBV3-1 (or the pseudogene TRBV3-2) to TRBJ2-5; tentative D call: TRBD1 (7 bases). The germline gives CDR1 LGHDT, CDR2 YNNKEL (reference sequence). This CDR3 is built from 14 residues. The V end was cut by 3 bases, the J end by 2 bases, with 10 bases between. The CDR3 reads CASSHRGAQETQYF. The DNA of the CDR3 is TGTGCCAGCAGCCACAGGGGGGCGCAAGAGACCCAGTACTTC.

The V and J genes are TRBV7-2 and TRBJ1-6, with 7 positions matching TRBD1. Germline V CDR1 and CDR2: SGHTA, FQGNSA. V lost 7 bases and J lost 10; bases outside the gene matches: 13. The CDR3 is made up of 15 amino acids. The CDR3 loop reads CASTLGFRGWSPLHF. CDR3 DNA: TGTGCCAGCACCCTAGGTTTCAGGGGGTGGTCACCCCTCCACTTT.

The genes are TRBV6-1 and TRBJ2-3; 10 bases agree with TRBD2. CDR3 length: 14 amino acids. Germline V CDR1 and CDR2: MNHNS, SASEGT. Trimming took 2 bases from V and 4 from J; bases not matched to a gene: 0. CDR3 sequence: CASSELAGADTQYF. The CDR3 DNA reads as TGTGCCAGCAGTGAACTAGCGGGAGCAGATACGCAGTATTTT.

This clone was counted a few times. CDR3 protein: CASSLLQVATGELFF. The CDR3 DNA follows: TGTGCCAGCAGCTTATTGCAGGTAGCTACCGGGGAGCTGTTTTTT. V is TRBV5-6 and J is TRBJ2-2; D not certain. Germline CDR1 reads SGHDT; CDR2 reads YYEEEE. This CDR3 comprises 15 residues. Trimming shortened V by 2 bases and J by 5 bases, and 13 bases separated the two germline ends.

The rearrangement links TRBV30 to TRBJ2-7; D uncertain. From germline, CDR1 is GTSNPN and CDR2 SVGIG (reference sequence). The germline V and J ends were trimmed by 1 base and 4 bases, with 11 bases remaining between them. The CDR3 has 13 amino acids. CDR3 nucleotide sequence: TGTGCCTGGAGTGCGGCAAGGAAATACGAGCAGTACTTC. This translates into CAWSAARKYEQYF.

Of note for this clone: Germline and junction disagree at one end, which may indicate a read error. This chain links TRBV29-1 with TRBJ1-3; D gene uncertain. This CDR3 contains 14 residues. In germline, CDR1 is SQVTM, CDR2 ANQGSEA. The CDR3 DNA sequence: TGCAGCGTTCCTGACCCTTCAACTGGGAACACCATATATTTT. As protein: CSVPDPSTGNTIYF.

V usage is TRBV19 and J usage is TRBJ1-5; perhaps TRBD1 as D (6 bases). Germline lookup yields CDR1 LNHDA and CDR2 SQIVND (reference sequence). CDR3 length: 15 residues. Trimming took 4 bases from V and 3 from J, leaving 13 bases between them. The CDR3 loop is CASSRGQSYNQPQHF. Written as DNA, the CDR3 is TGTGCCAGTAGTAGGGGACAAAGTTACAATCAGCCCCAGCATTTT. Together with reference TRBV19 and TRBJ1-5, the CDR3 gives the full variable domain: DGGITQSPKYLFRKEGQNVTLSCEQNLNHDAMYWYRQDPGQGLRLIYYSQIVNDFQKGDIAEGYSVSREKKESFPLTVTSAQKNPTAFYLCASSRGQSYNQPQHFGDGTRLSIL.

This clone was seen more than once but under ten times. The rearrangement links TRBV27 to TRBJ2-2; no clear D. The CDR3 is made up of 12 amino acids. In germline, CDR1 is MNHEY, CDR2 SMNVEV (reference sequence). The V gene lost 5 bases and the J gene lost 4 bases, with 5 bases spanning the gap. CDR3 residues: CASSPLTGELFF. The CDR3 coding sequence is TGTGCCAGCAGTCCACTCACCGGGGAGCTGTTTTTT.

This clone is medium-sized in the sample. The rearrangement uses TRBV5-1 and TRBJ2-7; 7 bases are a match to TRBD1. V gave up 1 base and J gave up 4 bases; unmatched junction bases: 5. Germline-derived CDR1 and CDR2 are SGHRS and YFSETQ. The length of the CDR3 is 14 residues. CDR3 in DNA: TGCGCCAGCAGCTTGACCGGACAGGAGTACGAGCAGTACTTC. Translating it yields CASSLTGQEYEQYF.

The genes are TRBV4-1 and TRBJ2-6; D gene unclear. Germline-derived CDR1 and CDR2 are MGHRA and YSYEKL. The CDR3 is 15 amino acids. V was pared by 4 bases and J by 0 bases, with 7 bases between. CDR3: CASSRGVSGANVLTF. The CDR3 DNA reads TGCGCCAGCAGCCGTGGGGTCTCTGGGGCCAACGTCCTGACTTTC.

J is TRBJ2-5 and V is TRBV3-1 (or the pseudogene TRBV3-2); 12 bases match TRBD2. The CDR3 has 15 residues. Germline V gene data show CDR1 as LGHDT and CDR2 as YNNKEL (reference sequence). After removal of 1 base from V and 11 bases from J, the junction contained 8 bases not matched to a gene. The CDR3 spells CASSQVGGLAGYQYF. CDR3 DNA sequence: TGTGCCAGCAGCCAAGTGGGTGGACTAGCGGGATATCAGTACTTC.

This chain uses TRBV27 with TRBJ2-3, with TRBD2 identical over 8 bases. With 7 bases clipped from V and 5 bases from J, the junction kept 8 bases outside the gene matches. The germline V gene has CDR1 MNHEY and CDR2 SMNVEV (reference sequence). This CDR3 contains 14 residues. For the CDR3, the DNA is TGTGCCAGCAAACCTAGCGGGTGGCGAGATACGCAGTATTTT. This gives the protein CASKPSGWRDTQYF.

As to this clone: The sample contains more than one DNA sequence encoding this CDR3. The chain recombines TRBV5-1 with TRBJ2-7; no clear D. Germline loops: CDR1 SGHRS, CDR2 YFSETQ. The CDR3 length is 13 residues. V was cut by 2 bases and J by 2 bases, with 8 bases left in between. The CDR3 bases are TGCGCCAGCAGCTTCGGCGGAACCTACGAGCAGTACTTC. Its protein is CASSFGGTYEQYF.

The count of this clone is one. This chain uses TRBV7-2 with TRBJ2-5; no clear D. V was pared by 8 bases and J by 1 base, with 14 bases between. The CDR3 runs 14 residues. Germline V gene lookup returns CDR1 SGHTA and CDR2 FQGNSA. In DNA form, the CDR3 reads TGTGCCAGCCAACGAACAGAGGCCCAAGAGACCCAGTACTTC. This codes for CASQRTEAQETQYF.